These 13 T cell receptor beta chains share one sample of origin, sequenced in a study of cytomegalovirus exposure and HLA in healthy donors. 60 Vbeta and 13 Jbeta primers were used in PCR. The method was immunoSEQ multiplex PCR; TCRdb's version includes in-frame clones alone and lacks a portion of them. The data hold about 200,000 clones, with more than 75% observed a single time. Sequences were obtained from PBMCs. These TCRs come from a woman younger than 35 in good health and CMV-seronegative.

The genes are TRBV7-2 and TRBJ2-5, with 12 nucleotides matching TRBD2. The length of the CDR3 is 17 residues. Germline CDR1 is SGHTA and CDR2 is FQGNSA. With 5 bases clipped from V and 5 bases from J, the junction kept 12 bases outside the gene matches. The CDR3 is CASSETLAGGVAETQYF. The CDR3 nucleotides read TGTGCCAGCAGCGAAACTCTAGCGGGAGGGGTGGCGGAGACCCAGTACTTC.

V and J are TRBV4-3 and TRBJ1-4; D unresolved. The V end was cut by 5 bases, the J end by 7 bases, with 17 bases between. CDR3 size: 15 residues. CDR1 and CDR2 from the germline V gene are LGHNA and YSLEER. The CDR3 DNA reads TGCGCCAGCAGCTCACACAGCCTGGATGGTGAAAAACTGTTTTTT. Amino acids: CASSSHSLDGEKLFF.

V usage is TRBV18 and J usage is TRBJ2-3; the match to TRBD2 covers 12 bases. This CDR3 contains 15 residues. J was trimmed by 4 bases and V by 3 bases; bases with no gene match: 2. Germline-derived CDR1 and CDR2 are KGHSH and LQKENI. For the CDR3, the DNA is TGTGCCAGCTCACCCACTAGCGGGGGGCCAGATACGCAGTATTTT. It translates to CASSPTSGGPDTQYF.

V gene TRBV10-3 combines with J gene TRBJ2-6; TRBD1 agrees at 7 bases. This CDR3 has 18 residues. CDR1 is ENHRY, CDR2 SYGVKD, per germline. The V gene end was trimmed by 4 bases and the J gene end by 2 bases; junction bases not matched to a gene: 11. The CDR3: CAISVPTYRGTGANVLTF. The CDR3 DNA reads as TGTGCCATCAGTGTTCCTACCTACAGGGGCACTGGGGCCAACGTCCTGACTTTC.

The chain couples TRBV7-9 to TRBJ2-1; TRBD1 aligns across 8 bases. The CDR3 extends over 15 amino acids. Looked up from germline, CDR1 is SEHNR and CDR2 is FQNEAQ (reference sequence). Trimming cost V 5 bases and J 5 bases; bases outside gene matches: 8. The CDR3 reads CASSPWGTGHNEQFF. As DNA, the CDR3 is TGTGCCAGCAGCCCATGGGGGACAGGTCACAATGAGCAGTTCTTC.

The genes are TRBV18 and TRBJ2-1, with 9 bases fitting TRBD2. Trimming removed 0 bases from V and 9 bases from J; junction bases left unmatched: 6. CDR3 length equals 15 residues. In germline, CDR1 is KGHSH, CDR2 LQKENI. CDR3 sequence reads: CASSPPASGNGEQFF. In DNA form, the CDR3 reads TGTGCCAGCTCACCACCGGCTAGCGGGAATGGTGAGCAGTTCTTC.

The V call is TRBV7-9, the J call TRBJ2-1; tentative D call: TRBD1 (6 bases). The CDR3 sequence is 15 residues long. CDR1 and CDR2 (germline): SEHNR, FQNEAQ (reference sequence). The ends were cut back, 2 bases at V and 5 bases at J, with 13 bases in the middle. CDR3 in DNA: TGTGCCAGCAGCTTAATGTCAGGGGCGGACAATGAGCAGTTCTTC. Encoded protein: CASSLMSGADNEQFF. Looking up the rest from reference TRBV7-9 and TRBJ2-1 gives the full variable domain: DTGVSQNPRHKITKRGQNVTFRCDPISEHNRLYWYRQTLGQGPEFLTYFQNEAQLEKSRLLSDRFSAERPKGSFSTLEIQRTEQGDSAMYLCASSLMSGADNEQFFGPGTRLTVL.

The rearrangement joins TRBV28 to TRBJ2-3; 7 bases map to TRBD1. Germline V lookup: CDR1 MDHEN, CDR2 SYDVKM. The CDR3 has 15 amino acids. V lost 8 bases, J lost 0 bases, and 8 bases stayed unmatched. The CDR3 sequence is CASGPGDRSTDTQYF. The CDR3 nucleotides read TGTGCCAGCGGACCTGGGGACAGAAGCACAGATACGCAGTATTTT.

The genes are TRBV6-1 and TRBJ1-2; D not resolved. V lost 3 bases and J 5 bases, leaving 10 bases between the germline ends. The CDR3 consists of 13 residues. Germline CDR1 and CDR2: MNHNS and SASEGT. Written as DNA, the CDR3 is TGTGCCAGCAGTGAGTTTCTACTTTATGGCTACACCTTC. Residues: CASSEFLLYGYTF.

J is TRBJ1-2 and V is TRBV5-1; no reliable D call. Trimming pared 3 bases from V and 7 bases from J, leaving 13 bases between. Germline CDR1 SGHRS, CDR2 YFSETQ. This CDR3 contains 13 residues. CDR3 in DNA: TGCGCCAGCAGCTCAAATATCCCGGGTGGCTACACCTTC. Translating gives CASSSNIPGGYTF.

The chain carries TRBV28 and TRBJ1-5; perhaps TRBD1 as D (6 bases). The germline V gene encodes CDR1 MDHEN and CDR2 SYDVKM. The ends were cut back, 5 bases at V and 4 bases at J, with 12 bases in the middle. The CDR3 loop spans 14 amino acids. In nucleotides, the CDR3 is TGTGCCAGCAGTGCAGGGGACACTAATCAGCCCCAGCATTTT. This codes for CASSAGDTNQPQHF.

The genes are TRBV5-1 and TRBJ2-7, with 8 bases that match TRBD1. The germline V gene encodes CDR1 SGHRS and CDR2 YFSETQ. There are 15 residues in the CDR3. V lost 5 bases and J lost 5; bases outside the gene matches: 12. CDR3 DNA: TGCGCCAGCAGATCCCAACAGGGGGAGTGGAACGAGCAGTACTTC. Its translation: CASRSQQGEWNEQYF.

The chain employs TRBV4-2 and TRBJ2-4; TRBD1 agrees at 8 bases. CDR1 is LGHNA and CDR2 is YNFKEQ in the germline V gene. CDR3 length equals 17 residues. J was trimmed by 4 bases and V by 4 bases; bases with no gene match: 12. CDR3: CASSLASDRGTKNIQYF. The CDR3 DNA is TGTGCCAGCAGCCTGGCAAGCGACAGGGGAACTAAAAACATTCAGTACTTC.